Presented here are 22 T cell receptor beta chains from one specimen sequenced in a study of blood T cell repertoires in COVID-19. Data came from immunoSEQ multiplex PCR; TCRdb stores just in-frame clones and leaves some out. The sample yields hundreds of thousands of clones, roughly 90% seen once. Material: peripheral blood. Receptors were obtained from a man aged 40-49 years with acute or convalescent COVID-19.

This chain links TRBV29-1 with TRBJ1-5; D is ambiguous. The CDR3 is 13 amino acids. V lost 4 bases and J lost 6, with 13 bases in between. Germline CDR1 and CDR2: SQVTM and ANQGSEA. This CDR3 reads CSVGEGMGQPQHF. The CDR3 DNA reads as TGCAGCGTTGGGGAGGGTATGGGTCAGCCCCAGCATTTT.

The J gene is TRBJ1-1, the V gene TRBV12-5; D call uncertain. The CDR3 has 12 residues. Germline loops: CDR1 LGHNT, CDR2 FRNRAP. V lost 8 bases to trimming and J lost 5 bases, with 12 bases between them. The CDR3 region has the DNA TGTGCTAGTTCGGGGTTCAGAACTGAAGCTTTCTTT. This codes for CASSGFRTEAFF.

The chain is built from TRBV5-1 and TRBJ2-3; tentatively, D is TRBD2 (6 bases). Trimming left V 5 bases short and J 2 bases short, with 24 bases between. The CDR3 runs 18 residues. The germline V gene has CDR1 SGHRS and CDR2 YFSETQ. The CDR3 loop reads CASSQGRVGGGATDTQYF. The CDR3 nucleotides are TGCGCCAGCAGTCAAGGGAGAGTCGGGGGTGGGGCCACAGATACGCAGTATTTT. Together with reference TRBV5-1 and TRBJ2-3, the CDR3 gives the full variable domain: KAGVTQTPRYLIKTRGQQVTLSCSPISGHRSVSWYQQTPGQGLQFLFEYFSETQRNKGNFPGRFSGRQFSNSRSEMNVSTLELGDSALYLCASSQGRVGGGATDTQYFGPGTRLTVL.

This chain connects TRBV18 to TRBJ1-4, with no clear D. This CDR3 comprises 13 residues. Trimming took off 0 bases at V and 12 bases at J, with 11 bases between the two ends. Germline CDR1 is KGHSH and CDR2 is LQKENI. As DNA, the CDR3 is TGTGCCAGCTCACCACCGGGTTACGGGGAACTGTTTTTT. Translation gives CASSPPGYGELFF. The whole variable domain, remainder taken from reference TRBV18 and TRBJ1-4, is NAGVMQNPRHLVRRRGQEARLRCSPMKGHSHVYWYRQLPEEGLKFMVYLQKENIIDESGMPKERFSAEFPKEGPSILRIQQVVRGDSAAYFCASSPPGYGELFFGSGTQLSVL.

The rearrangement links TRBV19 to TRBJ2-7; D is unclear. The V end was cut by 4 bases, the J end by 0 bases, with 10 bases between. This CDR3 spans 14 amino acids. Germline V lookup: CDR1 LNHDA, CDR2 SQIVND (reference sequence). DNA of the CDR3: TGTGCCAGTAGTAACGGCGGTAGCTCCTACGAGCAGTACTTC. Residues: CASSNGGSSYEQYF.

CDR3 bases: TGTGCCACCAGTTCGGGGGCTAACTATGGCTACACCTTC. This codes for CATSSGANYGYTF. J is TRBJ1-2 and V is TRBV24-1; D is possibly TRBD1 (5 bases). CDR1 KGHDR and CDR2 SFDVKD come from the germline V gene. Trimming shortened V by 6 bases and J by 0 bases, and 7 bases separated the two germline ends. There are 13 residues in the CDR3.

The CDR3 loop reads CASSFLDFLGEQYF. The CDR3 DNA is TGTGCCAGCAGTTTCCTGGACTTCCTCGGAGAGCAGTACTTC. The gene calls are TRBV6-6 and TRBJ2-7; D is perhaps TRBD2 (5 bases). V gave up 4 bases and J gave up 7 bases, with 17 bases separating them. CDR3 length: 14 residues. CDR1 and CDR2 (germline): MNHNY, SVGAGI (reference sequence).

The chain joins TRBV13 to TRBJ2-6; maybe TRBD1 (5 bases). CDR3 length equals 16 residues. V gave up 3 bases and J gave up 4 bases, with 13 bases separating them. Germline CDR1 is PRHDT and CDR2 is FYEKMQ (reference sequence). The CDR3 protein is CASSFDSAAGANVLTF. CDR3 nucleotides: TGTGCCAGCAGCTTCGACAGTGCCGCAGGGGCCAACGTCCTGACTTTC.

The rearrangement uses TRBV5-1 and TRBJ1-1; TRBD1 matches at 9 bases. The CDR3 is made up of 13 amino acids. Trimming took 4 bases from V and 5 from J; bases not matched to a gene: 3. In germline, CDR1 is SGHRS, CDR2 YFSETQ. CDR3: CASSLDRGTEAFF. The CDR3 DNA is TGCGCCAGCAGCCTGGACAGGGGTACTGAAGCTTTCTTT. The entire variable domain, with the rest obtained from reference TRBV5-1 and TRBJ1-1, is as follows: KAGVTQTPRYLIKTRGQQVTLSCSPISGHRSVSWYQQTPGQGLQFLFEYFSETQRNKGNFPGRFSGRQFSNSRSEMNVSTLELGDSALYLCASSLDRGTEAFFGQGTRLTVV.

This clone was recorded only once. The chain couples TRBV18 to TRBJ2-3; 8 positions agree with TRBD1. In germline, CDR1 is KGHSH, CDR2 LQKENI. V shed 4 bases and J 3 bases; nucleotides not matched to a gene: 6. This CDR3 region has 15 residues. CDR3 in DNA: TGTGCCAGCTCACACTGGACAGGGCGGACAGATACGCAGTATTTT. The encoded protein is CASSHWTGRTDTQYF.

The J gene is TRBJ1-4, the V gene TRBV18; D is unclear. Germline-derived CDR1 and CDR2 are KGHSH and LQKENI. The CDR3 has 14 amino acids. Deletions cut 2 bases from V and 7 bases from J, with 11 bases between. The CDR3 sequence: CASSPEAGGEKLFF. The CDR3 DNA follows: TGTGCCAGCTCACCAGAGGCGGGAGGTGAAAAACTGTTTTTT.

V is TRBV7-2 and J is TRBJ2-3; no clear D. The CDR3 extends over 14 amino acids. The germline V gene has CDR1 SGHTA and CDR2 FQGNSA. V was shortened by 7 bases and J by 3 bases, with 14 bases between the two germline ends. CDR3: CASTYVARTDTQYF. CDR3 coding DNA: TGTGCCAGCACCTACGTGGCGAGGACAGATACGCAGTATTTT.

As concerns this clone: The identical CDR3 is also encoded by other nucleotide sequences in the sample. The J gene is TRBJ1-1, the V gene TRBV18, with D possibly being TRBD1 (5 bases). V lost 2 bases, J lost 2 bases, and 6 bases lay in between. Germline V gene data show CDR1 as KGHSH and CDR2 as LQKENI. The CDR3 contains 13 residues. The CDR3 bases are TGTGCCAGCTCACCAACAGGCAACACTGAAGCTTTCTTT. Translation: CASSPTGNTEAFF.

This sequence joins TRBV6-5 and TRBJ1-1, with D perhaps matching TRBD1 (6 bases). The ends were cut back, 8 bases at V and 1 base at J, with 14 bases in the middle. Germline CDR1 and CDR2: MNHEY and SVGAGI. The CDR3 is 14 amino acids. The CDR3 region is CASGRQTGNTEAFF. The CDR3 DNA reads as TGTGCCAGCGGGAGACAGACAGGGAACACTGAAGCTTTCTTT.

V usage is TRBV9 and J usage is TRBJ1-2; no clear D. Trimming pared 4 bases from V and 4 bases from J, leaving 14 bases between. This CDR3 region has 14 residues. Germline loops: CDR1 SGDLS, CDR2 YYNGEE. The CDR3 DNA reads TGTGCCAGCAGCCCGGGTCTCAATTTCTATGGCTACACCTTC. Its protein product is CASSPGLNFYGYTF. Looking up the rest from reference TRBV9 and TRBJ1-2 gives the full variable domain: DSGVTQTPKHLITATGQRVTLRCSPRSGDLSVYWYQQSLDQGLQFLIQYYNGEERAKGNILERFSAQQFPDLHSELNLSSLELGDSALYFCASSPGLNFYGYTFGSGTRLTVV.

The chain joins TRBV4-1 to TRBJ2-3; 7 positions agree with TRBD2. This CDR3 has 15 residues. CDR1 is MGHRA, CDR2 YSYEKL, per germline. V gave up 6 bases and J gave up 3 bases; unmatched junction bases: 9. Written as DNA, the CDR3 is TGCGCCAGCAGACCGACGGTAGCGGGTACAGATACGCAGTATTTT. The encoded protein is CASRPTVAGTDTQYF.

The chain recombines TRBV5-6 with TRBJ2-2, with D perhaps TRBD1 (5 bases). The CDR3 runs to 14 residues. Germline V CDR1 and CDR2: SGHDT, YYEEEE. Trimming pared 3 bases from V and 7 bases from J, leaving 13 bases between. CDR3 bases: TGTGCCAGCAGCTCCCCAGGGTTTGTCGGGGAGCTGTTTTTT. Its protein product is CASSSPGFVGELFF.

The V and J genes are TRBV5-4 and TRBJ1-2; D is undetermined. The ends were cut back, 4 bases at V and 6 bases at J, with 10 bases in the middle. The CDR3 consists of 12 residues. CDR1 is SGHNT, CDR2 YYREEE, per germline (reference sequence). The chain's CDR3 is CASSVKADGYTF. CDR3 nucleotides: TGTGCCAGCAGCGTCAAAGCGGATGGCTACACCTTC. Together with reference TRBV5-4 and TRBJ1-2, the CDR3 gives the full variable domain: ETGVTQSPTHLIKTRGQQVTLRCSSQSGHNTVSWYQQALGQGPQFIFQYYREEENGRGNFPPRFSGLQFPNYSSELNVNALELDDSALYLCASSVKADGYTFGSGTRLTVV.

Here the CDR3 reads CASSRQSLRASTDTQYF. CDR3 nucleotides: TGTGCCAGCAGCCGACAAAGCCTCCGAGCTAGCACAGATACGCAGTATTTT. V usage is TRBV7-3 and J usage is TRBJ2-3, with unresolved D. The CDR3 covers 17 residues. V lost 5 bases and J lost 0, with 18 bases in between. The germline CDR1 and CDR2 sequences are SGHTA and FQGTGA.

The rearrangement joins TRBV5-4 to TRBJ2-2; D unresolved. V lost 7 bases and J lost 0, with 7 bases in between. In germline, CDR1 is SGHNT, CDR2 YYREEE (reference sequence). There are 13 residues in the CDR3. The CDR3 loop is CASLTPNTGELFF. In DNA, the CDR3 is TGTGCCAGCTTGACACCGAACACCGGGGAGCTGTTTTTT.

This rearrangement joins TRBV11-2 to TRBJ2-4; TRBD1 agrees at 8 bases. Trimming removed 5 bases from V and 3 bases from J; junction bases left unmatched: 12. The CDR3 is 17 residues long. Germline CDR1 SGHAT, CDR2 FQNNGV. CDR3 sequence (DNA): TGTGCCAGCAGCCGTATTACAGGGGGATGGAGCAAAAACATTCAGTACTTC. Translated: CASSRITGGWSKNIQYF.

This clone was seen a handful of times. V is TRBV7-9 and J is TRBJ1-1; maybe TRBD1 (6 bases). CDR3 size: 13 residues. Germline V CDR1 and CDR2: SEHNR, FQNEAQ (reference sequence). V was pared by 1 base and J by 11 bases, with 14 bases between. For the CDR3, the DNA is TGTGCCAGCAGCTTAGACAGGGTAGGGTGGGCTTTCTTT. This translates into CASSLDRVGWAFF.